These 8 T cell receptor beta chains came from one sample sequenced in a study of cytomegalovirus exposure and HLA in healthy donors. 13 Jbeta primers and 60 Vbeta primers were used for the PCR. TCRdb keeps only in-frame clones here, not all; method: immunoSEQ multiplex PCR. The repertoire holds roughly 110,000 clones, with less than 80% as singletons. Sequenced input: PBMCs. The origin of the receptors is a middle-aged woman in good health and CMV-seropositive.

This chain connects TRBV2 to TRBJ2-3; TRBD1 might be the D (5 bases). CDR1 SNHLY and CDR2 FYNNEI come from the germline V gene. V lost 7 bases to trimming and J lost 0 bases, with 14 bases between them. This CDR3 is built from 15 residues. CDR3 nucleotides: TGTGCCAGCAAAGAGGAGACAGTCAGCACAGATACGCAGTATTTT. The encoded protein is CASKEETVSTDTQYF.

V usage is TRBV27 and J usage is TRBJ2-2; 8 bases line up with TRBD1. Germline V gene lookup returns CDR1 MNHEY and CDR2 SMNVEV (reference sequence). Germline trimming cut 2 bases from V and 9 bases from J; bases unmatched to any gene: 11. This CDR3 region has 16 residues. CDR3 region: CASSLQGAGAFRELFF. The CDR3 DNA reads TGTGCCAGCAGTTTACAGGGGGCTGGGGCCTTCCGGGAGCTGTTTTTT.

This clone was seen more than once but under ten times. V is TRBV19 and J is TRBJ1-2, with unresolved D. This CDR3 spans 11 amino acids. V was trimmed by 4 bases and J by 8 bases, leaving 8 bases between them. CDR1 is LNHDA, CDR2 SQIVND, per germline (reference sequence). CDR3 residues: CASSSRGGYTF. Here the CDR3 DNA reads TGTGCCAGTAGTAGTAGAGGCGGCTACACCTTC.

This chain uses TRBV6-1 with TRBJ1-5, with 10 bases lining up with TRBD1. The CDR3 is 17 residues long. With 0 bases clipped from V and 4 bases from J, the junction kept 6 bases outside the gene matches. Germline CDR1 MNHNS, CDR2 SASEGT. The CDR3 DNA sequence: TGTGCCAGCAGTGAAGCGGGGGGGACAGGGGTAAATCAGCCCCAGCATTTT. Its protein is CASSEAGGTGVNQPQHF.

The J gene is TRBJ1-1, the V gene TRBV4-1; TRBD1 is a possible D gene (6 bases). Germline CDR1 is MGHRA and CDR2 is YSYEKL. This CDR3 is 16 amino acids long. Deletions cut 3 bases from V and 1 base from J, with 15 bases between. CDR3 loop: CASSQGNRVWNTEAFF. The CDR3 DNA follows: TGCGCCAGCAGCCAGGGCAACAGGGTGTGGAACACTGAAGCTTTCTTT.

The J gene is TRBJ1-4, the V gene TRBV28; TRBD1 is a possible D gene (6 bases). Deletions cut 7 bases from V and 8 bases from J, with 14 bases between. Looked up from germline, CDR1 is MDHEN and CDR2 is SYDVKM. The CDR3 extends over 13 amino acids. The CDR3: CASIGGAGEKLFF. The DNA of the CDR3 is TGTGCCAGCATAGGGGGAGCAGGAGAAAAACTGTTTTTT.

This clone has just one count. The chain carries TRBV4-2 and TRBJ1-3; a possible D gene is TRBD1 (6 bases). Per the germline V gene, CDR1 is LGHNA and CDR2 is YNFKEQ. Deletions cut 8 bases from V and 3 bases from J, with 14 bases between. The CDR3 runs to 14 residues. Here the CDR3 reads CASDLQGFGNTIYF. The CDR3 DNA is TGTGCCAGCGATCTCCAGGGGTTTGGAAACACCATATATTTT.

V gene TRBV4-3 combines with J gene TRBJ1-6; 8 nucleotides agree with TRBD1. The length of the CDR3 is 16 residues. The ends lost 1 base at V and 6 bases at J; junction bases unmatched: 5. Germline CDR1 is LGHNA and CDR2 is YSLEER. The CDR3 is CASSQAQGEINSPLHF. The CDR3 DNA is TGCGCCAGCAGCCAAGCACAGGGGGAAATTAATTCACCCCTCCACTTT.